This paragraph reports one TCR beta chain. The data were obtained in a study of cytomegalovirus exposure and HLA in healthy donors. This CDR3 has 15 amino acids. Trimming removed 3 bases at V and 4 bases at J, with 12 bases between. Germline CDR1 and CDR2: KGHSH and LQKENI. The study ran its PCR with 60 Vbeta and 13 Jbeta primers. Data came from immunoSEQ multiplex PCR; TCRdb stores just in-frame clones and leaves some out. The sample has about 210,000 clones, about 83% seen once. The sequence was obtained from a woman aged 45-65 years in good health and CMV-seropositive. Material: PBMCs. The rearrangement uses TRBV18 and TRBJ2-2; D may be TRBD2 (5 bases). Here the CDR3 reads CASSPSGFGTGELFF. CDR3 DNA: TGTGCCAGCTCACCTTCGGGGTTTGGCACCGGGGAGCTGTTTTTT. Drawing the rest from reference TRBV18 and TRBJ2-2, the complete variable domain is NAGVMQNPRHLVRRRGQEARLRCSPMKGHSHVYWYRQLPEEGLKFMVYLQKENIIDESGMPKERFSAEFPKEGPSILRIQQVVRGDSAAYFCASSPSGFGTGELFFGEGSRLTVL.